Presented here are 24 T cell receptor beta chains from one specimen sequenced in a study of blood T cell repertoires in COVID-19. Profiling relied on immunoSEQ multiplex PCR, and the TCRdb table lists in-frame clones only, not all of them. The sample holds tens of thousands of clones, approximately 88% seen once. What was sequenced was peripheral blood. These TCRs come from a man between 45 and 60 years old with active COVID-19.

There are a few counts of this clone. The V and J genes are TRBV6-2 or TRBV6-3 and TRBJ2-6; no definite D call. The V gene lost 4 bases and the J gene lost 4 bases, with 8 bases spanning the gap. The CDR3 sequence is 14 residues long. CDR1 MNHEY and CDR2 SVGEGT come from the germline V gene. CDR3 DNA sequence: TGTGCCAGCAGTTCGGATAGCGGGGCCAACGTCCTGACTTTC. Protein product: CASSSDSGANVLTF.

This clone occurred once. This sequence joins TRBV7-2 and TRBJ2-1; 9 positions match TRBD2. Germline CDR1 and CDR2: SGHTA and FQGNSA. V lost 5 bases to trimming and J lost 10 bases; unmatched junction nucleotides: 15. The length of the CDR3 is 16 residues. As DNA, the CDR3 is TGTGCCAGCAGCCCGAGCGGGGGGTGGGGTACGGGCGAGCAGTTCTTC. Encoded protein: CASSPSGGWGTGEQFF. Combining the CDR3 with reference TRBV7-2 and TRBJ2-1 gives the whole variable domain GAGVSQSPSNKVTEKGKDVELRCDPISGHTALYWYRQSLGQGLEFLIYFQGNSAPDKSGLPSDRFSAERTGGSVSTLTIQRTQQEDSAVYLCASSPSGGWGTGEQFFGPGTRLTVL.

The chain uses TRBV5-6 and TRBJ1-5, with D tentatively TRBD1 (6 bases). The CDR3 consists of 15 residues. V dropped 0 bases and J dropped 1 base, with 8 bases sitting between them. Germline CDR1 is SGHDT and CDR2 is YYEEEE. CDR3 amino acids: CASSLGQGSNQPQHF. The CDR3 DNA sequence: TGTGCCAGCAGCTTGGGCCAGGGGAGCAATCAGCCCCAGCATTTT. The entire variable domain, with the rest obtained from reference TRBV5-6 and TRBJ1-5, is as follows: DAGVTQSPTHLIKTRGQQVTLRCSPKSGHDTVSWYQQALGQGPQFIFQYYEEEERQRGNFPDRFSGHQFPNYSSELNVNALLLGDSALYLCASSLGQGSNQPQHFGDGTRLSIL.

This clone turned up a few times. CDR3 protein: CASSSRLSHYGYTF. In DNA form, the CDR3 reads TGTGCCAGCAGCTCGCGGCTCTCACACTATGGCTACACCTTC. The chain has TRBV11-2 and TRBJ1-2; unclear D gene. This CDR3 contains 14 residues. The V gene's germline CDR1 is SGHAT and CDR2 FQNNGV. V was pared by 4 bases and J by 3 bases, with 12 bases between.

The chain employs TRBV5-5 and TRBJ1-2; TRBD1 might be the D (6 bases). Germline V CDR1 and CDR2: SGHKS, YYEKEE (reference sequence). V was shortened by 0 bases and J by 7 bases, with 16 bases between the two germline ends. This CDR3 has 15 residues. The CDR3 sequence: CASSLVLDSLGGYTF. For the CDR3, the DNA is TGTGCCAGCAGCTTGGTTTTGGACAGCCTTGGTGGCTACACCTTC.

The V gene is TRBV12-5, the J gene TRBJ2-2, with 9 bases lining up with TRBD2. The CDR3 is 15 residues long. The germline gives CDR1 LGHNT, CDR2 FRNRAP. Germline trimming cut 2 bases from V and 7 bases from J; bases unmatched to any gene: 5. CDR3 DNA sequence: TGTGCTAGTGGTTTGCCCTTACTAGCGGGCGGGGAGCTGTTTTTT. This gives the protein CASGLPLLAGGELFF. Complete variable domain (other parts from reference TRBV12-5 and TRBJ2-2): DARVTQTPRHKVTEMGQEVTMRCQPILGHNTVFWYRQTMMQGLELLAYFRNRAPLDDSGMPKDRFSAEMPDATLATLKIQPSEPRDSAVYFCASGLPLLAGGELFFGEGSRLTVL.

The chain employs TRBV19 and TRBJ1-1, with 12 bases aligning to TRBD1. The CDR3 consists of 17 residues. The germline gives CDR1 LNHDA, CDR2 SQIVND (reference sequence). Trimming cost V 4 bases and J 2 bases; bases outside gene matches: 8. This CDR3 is CASSREGQGARNTEAFF. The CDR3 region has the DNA TGTGCCAGTAGTAGAGAGGGACAGGGGGCGAGAAACACTGAAGCTTTCTTT.

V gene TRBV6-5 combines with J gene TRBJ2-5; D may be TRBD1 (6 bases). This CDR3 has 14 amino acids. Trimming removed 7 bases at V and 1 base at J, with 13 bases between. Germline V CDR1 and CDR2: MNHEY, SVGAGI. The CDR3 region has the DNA TGTGCCAGCACCCAGGGGTCTGGCCAAGAGACCCAGTACTTC. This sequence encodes CASTQGSGQETQYF.

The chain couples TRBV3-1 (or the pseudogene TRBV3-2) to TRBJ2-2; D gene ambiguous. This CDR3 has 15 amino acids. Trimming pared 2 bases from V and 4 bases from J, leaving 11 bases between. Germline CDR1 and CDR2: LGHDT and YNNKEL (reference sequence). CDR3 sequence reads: CASSQRPLPTGELFF. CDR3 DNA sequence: TGTGCCAGCAGCCAACGTCCGCTACCCACCGGGGAGCTGTTTTTT.

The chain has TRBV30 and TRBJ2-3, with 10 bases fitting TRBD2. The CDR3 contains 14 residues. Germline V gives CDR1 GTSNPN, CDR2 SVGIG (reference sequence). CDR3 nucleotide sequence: TGTGCAGAGCGGGGGGGCCTGAGCACAGATACGCAGTATTTT. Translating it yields CAERGGLSTDTQYF.

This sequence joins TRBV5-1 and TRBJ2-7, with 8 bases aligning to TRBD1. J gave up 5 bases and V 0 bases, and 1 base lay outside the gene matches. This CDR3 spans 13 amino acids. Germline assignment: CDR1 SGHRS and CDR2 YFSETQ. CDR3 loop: CASSLDRGDEQYF. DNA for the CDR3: TGCGCCAGCAGCTTGGACAGGGGGGACGAGCAGTACTTC. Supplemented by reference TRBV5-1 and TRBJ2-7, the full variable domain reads KAGVTQTPRYLIKTRGQQVTLSCSPISGHRSVSWYQQTPGQGLQFLFEYFSETQRNKGNFPGRFSGRQFSNSRSEMNVSTLELGDSALYLCASSLDRGDEQYFGPGTRLTVT.

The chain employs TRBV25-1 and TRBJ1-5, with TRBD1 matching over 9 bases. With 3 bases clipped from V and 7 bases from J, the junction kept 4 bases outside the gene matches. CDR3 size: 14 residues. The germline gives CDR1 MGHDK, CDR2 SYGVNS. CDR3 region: CASSDGQGWQPQHF. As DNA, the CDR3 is TGTGCCAGCAGTGACGGACAGGGGTGGCAGCCCCAGCATTTT.

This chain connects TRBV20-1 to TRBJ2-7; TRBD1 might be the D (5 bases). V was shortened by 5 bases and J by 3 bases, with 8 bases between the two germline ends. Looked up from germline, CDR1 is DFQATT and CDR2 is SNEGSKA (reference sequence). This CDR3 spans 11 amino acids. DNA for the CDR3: TGCAGTGCTTTCGACAGCTACGAGCAGTACTTC. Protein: CSAFDSYEQYF.

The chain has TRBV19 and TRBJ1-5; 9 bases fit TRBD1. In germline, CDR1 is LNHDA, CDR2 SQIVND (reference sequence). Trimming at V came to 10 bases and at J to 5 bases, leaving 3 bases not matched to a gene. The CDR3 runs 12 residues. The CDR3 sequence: CAIRQGDQPQHF. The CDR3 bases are TGTGCCATCAGACAGGGGGATCAGCCCCAGCATTTT.

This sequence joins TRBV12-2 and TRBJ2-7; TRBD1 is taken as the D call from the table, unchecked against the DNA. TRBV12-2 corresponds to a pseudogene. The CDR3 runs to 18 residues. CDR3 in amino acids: CASRLCLGGTGLSYEQYF. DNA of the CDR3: TGTGCAAGTCGCTTGTGCCTAGGGGGGACAGGTCTCTCCTACGAGCAGTACTTC.

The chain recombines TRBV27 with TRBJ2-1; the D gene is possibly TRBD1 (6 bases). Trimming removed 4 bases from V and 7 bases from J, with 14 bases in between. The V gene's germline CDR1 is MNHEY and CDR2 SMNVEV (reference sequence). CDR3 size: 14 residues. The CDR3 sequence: CASSSRGLGNEQFF. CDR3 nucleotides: TGTGCCAGCAGTTCCAGGGGTTTAGGGAATGAGCAGTTCTTC.

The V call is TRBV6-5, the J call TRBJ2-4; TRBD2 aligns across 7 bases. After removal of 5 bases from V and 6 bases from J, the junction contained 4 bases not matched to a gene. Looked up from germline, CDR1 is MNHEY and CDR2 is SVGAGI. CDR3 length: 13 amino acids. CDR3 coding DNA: TGTGCCAGCAGTCCGGGGGGACCAAACATTCAGTACTTC. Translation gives CASSPGGPNIQYF.

CDR3: CASSLGGTGLDTIYF. The CDR3 DNA reads as TGTGCCAGCAGTTTGGGCGGGACAGGGTTGGACACCATATATTTT. The J gene is TRBJ1-3, the V gene TRBV27; 9 nucleotides match TRBD1. In germline, CDR1 is MNHEY, CDR2 SMNVEV (reference sequence). The CDR3 consists of 15 residues. V lost 3 bases, J lost 8 bases, and 8 bases stayed unmatched.

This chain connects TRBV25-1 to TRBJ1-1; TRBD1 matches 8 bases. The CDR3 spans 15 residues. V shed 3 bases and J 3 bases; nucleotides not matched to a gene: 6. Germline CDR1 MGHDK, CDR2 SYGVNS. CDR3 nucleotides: TGTGCCAGCAGTGACCTGACAGGGGCCGACACTGAAGCTTTCTTT. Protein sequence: CASSDLTGADTEAFF.

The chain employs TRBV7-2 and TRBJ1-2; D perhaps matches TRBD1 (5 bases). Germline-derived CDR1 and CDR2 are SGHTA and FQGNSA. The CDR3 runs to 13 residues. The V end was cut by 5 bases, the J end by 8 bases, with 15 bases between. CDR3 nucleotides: TGTGCCAGCAGCCCGACAGCCACTTCGGGCTACACCTTC. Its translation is CASSPTATSGYTF.

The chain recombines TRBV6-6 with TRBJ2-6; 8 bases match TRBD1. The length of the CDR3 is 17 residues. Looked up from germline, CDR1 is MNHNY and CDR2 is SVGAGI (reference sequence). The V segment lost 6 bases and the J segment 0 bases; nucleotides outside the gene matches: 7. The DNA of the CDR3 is TGTGCCAGCAGCCGACAGGGGCAGGCCTCTGGGGCCAACGTCCTGACTTTC. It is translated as CASSRQGQASGANVLTF.

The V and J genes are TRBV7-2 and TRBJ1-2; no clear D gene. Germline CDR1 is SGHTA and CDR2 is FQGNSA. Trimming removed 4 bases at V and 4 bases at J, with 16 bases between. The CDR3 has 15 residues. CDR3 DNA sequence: TGTGCCAGCAGCTCCACGGCCTCCGGGAGCTATGGCTACACCTTC. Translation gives CASSSTASGSYGYTF.

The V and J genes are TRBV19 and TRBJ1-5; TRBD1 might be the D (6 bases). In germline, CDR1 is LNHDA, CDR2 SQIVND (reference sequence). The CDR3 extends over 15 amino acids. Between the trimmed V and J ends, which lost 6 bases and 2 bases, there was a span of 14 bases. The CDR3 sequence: CASSPGGGGNQPQHF. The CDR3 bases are TGTGCCAGTAGCCCCGGCGGGGGCGGCAATCAGCCCCAGCATTTT.

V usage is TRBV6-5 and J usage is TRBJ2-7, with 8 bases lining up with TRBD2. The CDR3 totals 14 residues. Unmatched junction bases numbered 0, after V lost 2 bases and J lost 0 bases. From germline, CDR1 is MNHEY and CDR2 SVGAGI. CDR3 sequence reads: CASSYTSGSYEQYF. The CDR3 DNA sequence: TGTGCCAGCAGTTACACTAGCGGCTCCTACGAGCAGTACTTC.